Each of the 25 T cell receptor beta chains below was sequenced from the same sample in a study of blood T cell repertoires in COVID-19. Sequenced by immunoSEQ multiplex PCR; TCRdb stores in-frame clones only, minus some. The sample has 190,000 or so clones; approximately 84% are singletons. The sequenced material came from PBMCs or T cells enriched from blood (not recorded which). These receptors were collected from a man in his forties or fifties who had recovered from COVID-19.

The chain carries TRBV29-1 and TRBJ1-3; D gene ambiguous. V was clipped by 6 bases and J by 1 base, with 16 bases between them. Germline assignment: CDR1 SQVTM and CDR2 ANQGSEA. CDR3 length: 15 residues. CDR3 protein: CSVLSGTASGNTIYF. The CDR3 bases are TGCAGCGTCCTATCTGGCACAGCTTCTGGAAACACCATATATTTT. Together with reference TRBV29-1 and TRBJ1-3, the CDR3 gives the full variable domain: SAVISQKPSRDICQRGTSLTIQCQVDSQVTMMFWYRQQPGQSLTLIATANQGSEATYESGFVIDKFPISRPNLTFSTLTVSNMSPEDSSIYLCSVLSGTASGNTIYFGEGSWLTVV.

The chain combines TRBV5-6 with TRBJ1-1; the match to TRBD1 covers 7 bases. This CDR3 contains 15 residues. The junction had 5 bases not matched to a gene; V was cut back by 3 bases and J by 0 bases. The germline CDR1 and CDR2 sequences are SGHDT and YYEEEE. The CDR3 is CASSWGQTMNTEAFF. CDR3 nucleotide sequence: TGTGCCAGCAGCTGGGGACAGACGATGAACACTGAAGCTTTCTTT.

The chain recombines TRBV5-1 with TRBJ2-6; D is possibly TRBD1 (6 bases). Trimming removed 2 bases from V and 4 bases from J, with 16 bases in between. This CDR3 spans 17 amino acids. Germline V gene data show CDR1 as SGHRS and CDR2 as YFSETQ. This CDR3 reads CASSLNPQGSGANVLTF. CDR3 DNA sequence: TGCGCCAGCAGCTTAAATCCCCAGGGGTCAGGGGCCAACGTCCTGACTTTC.

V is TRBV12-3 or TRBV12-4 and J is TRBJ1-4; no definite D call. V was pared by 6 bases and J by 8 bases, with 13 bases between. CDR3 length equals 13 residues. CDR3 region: CASSPFREEKLFF. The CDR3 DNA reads TGTGCCAGCAGCCCATTCCGGGAGGAAAAACTGTTTTTT.

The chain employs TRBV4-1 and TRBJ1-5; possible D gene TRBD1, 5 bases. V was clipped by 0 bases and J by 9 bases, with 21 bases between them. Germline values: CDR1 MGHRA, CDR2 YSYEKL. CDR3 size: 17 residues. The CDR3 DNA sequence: TGCGCCAGCAGCCAAGATTTGAGCTCGCAGGGCTCACGGCCCCAGCATTTT. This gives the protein CASSQDLSSQGSRPQHF.

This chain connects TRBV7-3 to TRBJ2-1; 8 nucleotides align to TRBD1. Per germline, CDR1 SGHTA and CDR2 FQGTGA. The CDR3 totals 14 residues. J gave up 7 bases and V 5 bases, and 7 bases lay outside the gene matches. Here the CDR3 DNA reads TGTGCCAGCAGCCCCGGACAGGGAAGGAATGAGCAGTTCTTC. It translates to CASSPGQGRNEQFF.

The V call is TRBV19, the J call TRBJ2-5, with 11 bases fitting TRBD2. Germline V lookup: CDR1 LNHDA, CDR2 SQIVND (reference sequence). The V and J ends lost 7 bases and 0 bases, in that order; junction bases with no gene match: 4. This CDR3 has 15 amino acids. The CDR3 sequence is CASTPGLADQETQYF. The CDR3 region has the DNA TGTGCCAGTACCCCGGGACTAGCGGACCAAGAGACCCAGTACTTC.

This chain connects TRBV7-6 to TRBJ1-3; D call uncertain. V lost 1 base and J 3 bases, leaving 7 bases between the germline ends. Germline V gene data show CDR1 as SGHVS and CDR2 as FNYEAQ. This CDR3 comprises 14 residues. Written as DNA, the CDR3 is TGTGCCAGCAGCTTAGTAGAGGGTGGAAACACCATATATTTT. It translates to CASSLVEGGNTIYF.

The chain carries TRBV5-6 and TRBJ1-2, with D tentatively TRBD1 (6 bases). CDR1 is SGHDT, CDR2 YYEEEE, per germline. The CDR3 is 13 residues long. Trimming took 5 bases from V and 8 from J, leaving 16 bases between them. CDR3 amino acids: CASSLVGARGYTF. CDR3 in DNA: TGTGCCAGCAGTCTGGTGGGGGCGCGGGGCTACACCTTC.

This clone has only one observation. The CDR3 DNA is TGTGCCAGCAGGGGGGTGACGGGACAGGGGATCTACACCTTC. Its translation is CASRGVTGQGIYTF. The chain employs TRBV2 and TRBJ1-2; 10 positions match TRBD1. The CDR3 totals 14 residues. The germline V gene encodes CDR1 SNHLY and CDR2 FYNNEI. The V gene end was trimmed by 6 bases and the J gene end by 10 bases; junction bases not matched to a gene: 11.

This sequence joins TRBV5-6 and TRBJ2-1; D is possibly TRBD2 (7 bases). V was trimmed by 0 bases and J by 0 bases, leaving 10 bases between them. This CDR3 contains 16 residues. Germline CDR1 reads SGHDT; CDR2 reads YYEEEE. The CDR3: CASSLAGDYSYNEQFF. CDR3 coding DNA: TGTGCCAGCAGCTTGGCAGGGGACTACTCCTACAATGAGCAGTTCTTC. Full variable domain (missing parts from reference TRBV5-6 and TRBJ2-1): DAGVTQSPTHLIKTRGQQVTLRCSPKSGHDTVSWYQQALGQGPQFIFQYYEEEERQRGNFPDRFSGHQFPNYSSELNVNALLLGDSALYLCASSLAGDYSYNEQFFGPGTRLTVL.

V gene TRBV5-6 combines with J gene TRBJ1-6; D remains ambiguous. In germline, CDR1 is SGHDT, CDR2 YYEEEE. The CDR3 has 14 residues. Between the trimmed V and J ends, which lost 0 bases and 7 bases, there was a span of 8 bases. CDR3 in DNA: TGTGCCAGCAGCTTGGCGGGTGGGAATTCACCCCTCCACTTT. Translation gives CASSLAGGNSPLHF.

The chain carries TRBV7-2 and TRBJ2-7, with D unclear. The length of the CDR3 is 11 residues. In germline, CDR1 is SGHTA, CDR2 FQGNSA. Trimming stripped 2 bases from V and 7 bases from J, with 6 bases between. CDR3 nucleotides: TGTGCCAGCAGCTTAAAGCTAGAGCAGTACTTC. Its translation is CASSLKLEQYF. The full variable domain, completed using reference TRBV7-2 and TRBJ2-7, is GAGVSQSPSNKVTEKGKDVELRCDPISGHTALYWYRQSLGQGLEFLIYFQGNSAPDKSGLPSDRFSAERTGGSVSTLTIQRTQQEDSAVYLCASSLKLEQYFGPGTRLTVT.

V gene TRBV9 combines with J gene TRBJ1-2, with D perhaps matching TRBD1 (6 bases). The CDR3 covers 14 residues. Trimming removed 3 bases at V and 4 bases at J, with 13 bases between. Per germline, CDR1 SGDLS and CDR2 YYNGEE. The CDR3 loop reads CASSAAPGVYGYTF. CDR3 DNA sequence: TGTGCCAGCAGCGCCGCTCCAGGGGTCTATGGCTACACCTTC.

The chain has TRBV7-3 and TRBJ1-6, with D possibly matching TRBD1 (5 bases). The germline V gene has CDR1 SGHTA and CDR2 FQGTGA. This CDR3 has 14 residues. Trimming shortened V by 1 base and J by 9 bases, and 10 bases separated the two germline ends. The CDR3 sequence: CASSLRGGSSPLHF. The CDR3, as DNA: TGTGCCAGCAGCTTAAGGGGGGGAAGTTCACCCCTCCACTTT. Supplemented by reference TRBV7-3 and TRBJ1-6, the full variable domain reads GAGVSQTPSNKVTEKGKYVELRCDPISGHTALYWYRQSLGQGPEFLIYFQGTGAADDSGLPNDRFFAVRPEGSVSTLKIQRTERGDSAVYLCASSLRGGSSPLHFGNGTRLTVT.

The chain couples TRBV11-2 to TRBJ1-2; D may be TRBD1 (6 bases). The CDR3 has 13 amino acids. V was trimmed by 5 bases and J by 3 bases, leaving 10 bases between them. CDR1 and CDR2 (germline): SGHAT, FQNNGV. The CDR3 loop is CASSRGGYYGYTF. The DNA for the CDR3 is TGTGCCAGCAGCCGAGGGGGTTACTATGGCTACACCTTC.

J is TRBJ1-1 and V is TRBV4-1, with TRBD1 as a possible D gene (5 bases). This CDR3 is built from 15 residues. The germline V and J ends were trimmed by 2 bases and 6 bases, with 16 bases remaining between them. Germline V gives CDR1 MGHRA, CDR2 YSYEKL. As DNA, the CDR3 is TGCGCCAGCAGCCAATTTAGGGGAGGGTTTTCTGAAGCTTTCTTT. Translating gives CASSQFRGGFSEAFF.

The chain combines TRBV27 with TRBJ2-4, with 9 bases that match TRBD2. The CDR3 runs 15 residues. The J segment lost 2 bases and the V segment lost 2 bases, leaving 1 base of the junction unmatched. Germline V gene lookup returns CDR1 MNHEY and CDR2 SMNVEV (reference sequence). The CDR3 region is CASSLAGGPKNIQYF. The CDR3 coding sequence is TGTGCCAGCAGTTTAGCGGGGGGGCCCAAAAACATTCAGTACTTC.

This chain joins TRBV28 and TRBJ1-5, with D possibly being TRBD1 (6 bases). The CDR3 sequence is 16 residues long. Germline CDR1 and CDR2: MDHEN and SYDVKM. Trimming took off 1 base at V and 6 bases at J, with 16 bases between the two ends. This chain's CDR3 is CASSLSGGLRGQPQHF. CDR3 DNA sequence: TGTGCCAGCAGTTTATCTGGGGGCCTCAGGGGTCAGCCCCAGCATTTT.

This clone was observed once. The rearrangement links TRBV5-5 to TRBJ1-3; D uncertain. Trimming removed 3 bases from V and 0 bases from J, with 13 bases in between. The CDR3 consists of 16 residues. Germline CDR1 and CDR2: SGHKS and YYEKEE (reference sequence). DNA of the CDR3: TGTGCCAGCAGCTCGGAGCTTGGAGCCTCTGGAAACACCATATATTTT. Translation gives CASSSELGASGNTIYF.

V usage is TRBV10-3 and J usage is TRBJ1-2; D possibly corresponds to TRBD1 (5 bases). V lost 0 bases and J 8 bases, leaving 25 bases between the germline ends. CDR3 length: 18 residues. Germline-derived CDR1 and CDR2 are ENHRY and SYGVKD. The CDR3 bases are TGTGCCATCAGTGAGTCGACTCCGGGCAGGGCCCAGACCCAAGGCTACACCTTC. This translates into CAISESTPGRAQTQGYTF.

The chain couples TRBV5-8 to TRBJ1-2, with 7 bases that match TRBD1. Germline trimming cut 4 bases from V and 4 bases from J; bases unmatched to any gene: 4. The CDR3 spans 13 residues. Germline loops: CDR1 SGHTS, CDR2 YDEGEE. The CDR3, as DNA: TGTGCCAGCAGCCCCGGGACAGCCTATGGCTACACCTTC. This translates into CASSPGTAYGYTF.

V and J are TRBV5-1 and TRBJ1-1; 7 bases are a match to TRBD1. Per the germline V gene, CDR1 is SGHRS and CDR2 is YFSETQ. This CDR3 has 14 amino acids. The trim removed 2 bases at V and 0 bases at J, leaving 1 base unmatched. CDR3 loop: CASSLQGMNTEAFF. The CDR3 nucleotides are TGCGCCAGCAGCTTACAGGGGATGAACACTGAAGCTTTCTTT.

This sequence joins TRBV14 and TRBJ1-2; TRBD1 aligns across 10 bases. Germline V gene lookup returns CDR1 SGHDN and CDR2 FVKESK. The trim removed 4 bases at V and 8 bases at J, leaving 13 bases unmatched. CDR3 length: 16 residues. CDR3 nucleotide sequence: TGTGCCAGCAGCCCGAGACAGGGGGCCAACTATAGAGGCTACACCTTC. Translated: CASSPRQGANYRGYTF.

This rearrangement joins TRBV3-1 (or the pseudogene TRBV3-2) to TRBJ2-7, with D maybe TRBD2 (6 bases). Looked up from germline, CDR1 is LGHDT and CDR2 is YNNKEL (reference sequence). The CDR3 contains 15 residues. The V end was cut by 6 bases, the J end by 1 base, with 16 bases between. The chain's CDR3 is CASSFSLATSYEQYF. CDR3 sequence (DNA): TGTGCCAGCAGTTTCTCACTAGCCACGTCCTACGAGCAGTACTTC.